Reported below is one T cell receptor (beta chain). TCRdb reprocessed the RT-PCR reads with MiXCR, giving one entry per CDR3 protein. The sample holds approximately 720,000 distinct CDR3 sequences, 14% seen once. Trimming took 2 bases from V and 5 from J, leaving 9 bases between them. Germline V gives CDR1 MGHDK, CDR2 SYGVNS. This CDR3 is built from 13 residues. The V call is TRBV25-1, the J call TRBJ2-5; no clear D. Sequencing was performed on memory CD4+ T cells from blood. This sequence originates from a female donor in good health, serving as a healthy control. The CDR3, as DNA: TGTGCCAGCAGTGAAGATATCGGGGAGACCCAGTACTTC. It yields the protein CASSEDIGETQYF.